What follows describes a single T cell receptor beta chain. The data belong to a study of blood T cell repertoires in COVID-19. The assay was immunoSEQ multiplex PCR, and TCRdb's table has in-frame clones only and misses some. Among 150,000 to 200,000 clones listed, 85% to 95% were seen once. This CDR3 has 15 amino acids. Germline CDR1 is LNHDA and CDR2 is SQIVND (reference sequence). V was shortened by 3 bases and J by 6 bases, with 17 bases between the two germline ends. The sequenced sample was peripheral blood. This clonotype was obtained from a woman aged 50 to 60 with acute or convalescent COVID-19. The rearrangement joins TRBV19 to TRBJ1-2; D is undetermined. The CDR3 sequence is CASSIVEGAGNGYTF. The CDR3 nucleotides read TGTGCCAGTAGTATCGTGGAGGGCGCTGGAAATGGCTACACCTTC.